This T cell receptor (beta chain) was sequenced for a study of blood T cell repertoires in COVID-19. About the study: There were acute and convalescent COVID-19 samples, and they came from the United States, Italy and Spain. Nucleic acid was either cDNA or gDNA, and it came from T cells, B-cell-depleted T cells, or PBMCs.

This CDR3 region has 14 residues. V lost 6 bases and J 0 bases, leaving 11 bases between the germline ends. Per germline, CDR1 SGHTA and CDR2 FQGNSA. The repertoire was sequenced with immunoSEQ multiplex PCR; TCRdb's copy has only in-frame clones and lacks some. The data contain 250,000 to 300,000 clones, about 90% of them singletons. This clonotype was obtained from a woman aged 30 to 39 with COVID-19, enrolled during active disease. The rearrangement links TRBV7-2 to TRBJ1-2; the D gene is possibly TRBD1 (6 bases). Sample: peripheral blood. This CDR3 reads CASRQGPANYGYTF. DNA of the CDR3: TGTGCCAGCAGACAGGGCCCCGCTAACTATGGCTACACCTTC.